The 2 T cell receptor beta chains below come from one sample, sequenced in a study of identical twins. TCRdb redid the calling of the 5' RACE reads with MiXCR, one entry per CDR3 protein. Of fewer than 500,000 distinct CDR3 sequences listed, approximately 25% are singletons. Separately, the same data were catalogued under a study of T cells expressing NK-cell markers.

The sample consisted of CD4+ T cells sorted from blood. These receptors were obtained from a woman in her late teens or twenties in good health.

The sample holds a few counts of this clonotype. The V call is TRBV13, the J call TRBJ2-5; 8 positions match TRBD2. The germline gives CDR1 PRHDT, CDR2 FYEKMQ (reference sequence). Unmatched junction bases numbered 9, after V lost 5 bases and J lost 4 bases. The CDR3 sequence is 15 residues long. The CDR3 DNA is TGTGCCAGCAGCAGCGTAGCGGGGTCATCAGAGACCCAGTACTTC. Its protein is CASSSVAGSSETQYF.

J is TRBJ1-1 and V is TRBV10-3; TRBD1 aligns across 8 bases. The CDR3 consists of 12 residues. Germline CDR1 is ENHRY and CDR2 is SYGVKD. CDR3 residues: CAIGQGNTEAFF. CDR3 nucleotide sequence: TGTGCTATCGGACAGGGGAACACTGAAGCTTTCTTT.